This T cell receptor (beta chain) came from a study of cytomegalovirus exposure and HLA in healthy donors. Trimming pared 3 bases from V and 7 bases from J, leaving 13 bases between. The germline V gene encodes CDR1 WNHNN and CDR2 SYGVQD (reference sequence). This CDR3 region has 13 residues. Researchers ran the PCR with 60 Vbeta and 13 Jbeta primers. Clones were sequenced by immunoSEQ multiplex PCR, and TCRdb holds only the in-frame ones, with some missing. There are 95,000 to 150,000 clones in the sample; more than 60% occur only once, and approximately 1.5% lies in the top ten. The TCR originated in a man between 18 and 29 years old in good health and CMV-seronegative. Sequencing was done on a sample of PBMCs. The rearrangement links TRBV10-1 to TRBJ2-7; the D is unclear. The CDR3 DNA reads as TGCGCCAGCAGTGAACAGCAATGGTGGGAGCAGTACTTC. The encoded protein is CASSEQQWWEQYF.